These T cell receptor beta chains were read from a single sample in a study of T cell repertoires in cytomegalovirus infection. A single record per CDR3 protein comes from TCRdb applying MiXCR to the reads. The sample contains nearly 550,000 distinct CDR3 sequences, about 15% of which appear only once. The specimen sequenced was CD8+ T cells from PBMCs. These receptors all stem from a human donor in good health (CMV status not recorded). Some clones in this sample may be carry-over from other donors' samples. CDR3s include the opening cysteine and the closing phenylalanine or tryptophan. D genes are given only for firm matches. Rows may omit the clone size; those that give it use once, few, many or a size class.

TRBJ2-3,NA,TRBV7-8,many,CASSLLPGVAGITSTDTQYF,TGTGCCAGCAGCTTACTTCCAGGGGTGGCGGGCATAACTAGCACAGATACGCAGTATTTT
TRBJ1-1,TRBD1,TRBV25-1,few,CASSGIPGQGRGAFF,TGTGCCAGCAGTGGTATCCCGGGACAGGGGCGAGGAGCTTTCTTT
TRBJ1-5,TRBD1,TRBV28,many,CASILDAGTGYSQPQHF,TGTGCCAGCATCCTTGACGCCGGGACAGGGTACAGTCAGCCCCAGCATTTT
TRBJ2-1,NA,TRBV7-9,many,CASSPDRLYNEQFF,TGTGCCAGCAGCCCCGACAGGCTCTACAATGAGCAGTTCTTC
TRBJ1-6,NA,TRBV9,once,CASSVSGWDSPLHF,TGTGCCAGCAGCGTAAGTGGCTGGGATTCACCCCTCCACTTT
TRBJ2-7,NA,TRBV5-1,NA,CASSPPVAYEQYF,TGCGCCAGCAGCCCCCCGGTGGCCTACGAGCAGTACTTC
TRBJ2-7,TRBD2,TRBV28,few,CASSFKRGTYEQYF,TGTGCCAGCAGTTTTAAGCGGGGTACCTACGAGCAGTACTTC
TRBJ2-3,TRBD2,TRBV27,NA,CASSFGGRGKDTQYF,TGTGCCAGCAGTTTTGGGGGGAGGGGAAAAGATACGCAGTATTTT
TRBJ1-1,TRBD1,TRBV12-3/TRBV12-4,many,CASSMTGGGNTEAFF,TGTGCCAGCAGTATGACAGGGGGCGGCAACACTGAAGCTTTCTTT
TRBJ2-1,NA,TRBV2,many,CASRGNEQFF,TGTGCCAGCAGGGGGAATGAGCAGTTCTTC
TRBJ2-6,NA,TRBV12-3/TRBV12-4,many,CASSGRGDGDSGANVLTF,TGTGCCAGCAGCGGGCGAGGAGACGGTGACTCTGGGGCCAACGTCCTGACTTTC
TRBJ2-3,TRBD1,TRBV13,NA,CASSLLGTGADTQYF,TGTGCCAGCAGCTTATTGGGGACAGGTGCAGATACGCAGTATTTT
TRBJ1-5,TRBD1,TRBV12-3/TRBV12-4,NA,CASRLSGQGMNQPQHF,TGTGCCAGCAGACTTTCCGGACAGGGGATGAATCAGCCCCAGCATTTT